This TCR beta chain came from a study of Graves' ophthalmopathy and Graves' hyperthyroidism. About the study: Researchers obtained peripheral blood at initial diagnosis, before any treatment had begun. General study results and limits: A 13-signature model separated ophthalmopathy from stable hyperthyroidism, roughly 85% sensitivity, 65% to 82% specificity.

Exclusion covered patients with other autoimmune diseases or uncontrolled infections (as well as pregnancy or lactation). What supplied the PBMCs was roughly 10 ml of fresh peripheral blood. This clonotype came up many times. Its antigen is unknown. Using RNA transcripts, the TCR beta CDR3 regions were amplified. First-round RT-PCR employed HTBI primers, with a second-round multiplex PCR after it. Each CDR3 protein is one row after TCRdb ran MiXCR on the multiplex PCR reads. The sample includes a few hundred thousand distinct CDR3 sequences, 15% to 20% of them seen just once. J lost 7 bases, V lost 4 bases, and 12 bases had no gene match. The CDR3 totals 15 residues. Germline V gene lookup returns CDR1 SGHRS and CDR2 YFSETQ.

What was sequenced was peripheral blood. The receptor comes from an adult man with Graves' ophthalmopathy. The V and J genes are TRBV5-1 and TRBJ1-2; 8 bases align to TRBD1. In nucleotides, the CDR3 is TGCGCCAGCAGCCAGTCAGTCGACAGGGGCGGTGGCTACACCTTC. As protein: CASSQSVDRGGGYTF.